The subject of this entry is one T cell receptor beta chain. The sample is drawn from a study of blood T cell repertoires in COVID-19. The protocol was immunoSEQ multiplex PCR, while the TCRdb copy is restricted to in-frame clones and leaves out a portion. The sample records 150,000 to 200,000 clones, roughly 85% being singletons. V lost 5 bases to trimming and J lost 2 bases, with 10 bases between them. CDR1 and CDR2 from the germline V gene are SGHNT and YENEEA. This CDR3 spans 14 amino acids. This receptor was taken from a woman in her 70s in a cohort exposed to, infected with or recovered from COVID-19 (not recorded which). Sequenced input: PBMCs or T cells enriched from blood (not recorded which). This chain uses TRBV11-3 with TRBJ2-1; maybe TRBD1 (6 bases). The CDR3 reads CASSPGQPYNEQFF. CDR3 sequence (DNA): TGTGCCAGCAGCCCCGGACAGCCCTACAATGAGCAGTTCTTC.